The 21 T cell receptor beta chains in this list originate from one sample, sequenced in a study of spatial heterogeneity in lung cancer. Broader study findings: Tumors with more nonsynonymous mutations had more expanded intratumoral alpha and beta TCRs.

TCRdb re-called the 5' RACE reads with MiXCR, one entry per CDR3 protein. Of about 14,000 distinct CDR3 sequences listed, approximately 4.5% were seen once; the top ten hold about a sixth. Indicated time point: sample taken at primary tumor resection. Which antigens these TCRs recognize remains unknown. The sequencing here drew on lung tumor tissue, taken at surgery. The origin of the receptors is a female donor with early-stage non-small cell lung cancer.

In its sample, this clonotype was seen many times. For a library built for alpha chains, this beta chain is a stray read; little rests on its size. V gene TRBV11-2 combines with J gene TRBJ2-7, with D possibly being TRBD1 (6 bases). With 5 bases removed from V and 0 bases from J, the gap between germline ends came to 14 bases. This CDR3 spans 15 amino acids. Per germline, CDR1 SGHAT and CDR2 FQNNGV. CDR3 sequence: CASSRSSTGSYEQYF. DNA for the CDR3: TGTGCCAGCAGCCGCTCCTCGACAGGCTCCTACGAGCAGTACTTC.

This clonotype was observed at least ten times. Little can be read into the size of this beta chain, an off-target read in a library designed for alpha chains. The V gene is TRBV7-9, the J gene TRBJ2-3; D unresolved. The germline CDR1 and CDR2 sequences are SEHNR and FQNEAQ (reference sequence). The CDR3 covers 15 residues. V lost 4 bases, J lost 2 bases, and 13 bases lay in between. CDR3 DNA: TGTGCCAGCAGCTCCCACGTCGGCTTCACAGATACGCAGTATTTT. Protein: CASSSHVGFTDTQYF.

This clonotype is medium-sized in the sample. Within a library made for alpha chains, this beta chain is off target, and its count is uninformative. The chain links TRBV5-1 to TRBJ2-1, with 7 bases that match TRBD1. The length of the CDR3 is 15 residues. Germline V gives CDR1 SGHRS, CDR2 YFSETQ. With 3 bases clipped from V and 3 bases from J, the junction kept 6 bases outside the gene matches. The CDR3: CASSSGTEVYNEQFF. The CDR3 DNA reads TGCGCCAGCAGCTCCGGGACAGAAGTCTACAATGAGCAGTTCTTC.

The table lists this clonotype with many counts. This beta chain turned up in a library designed for alpha chains; as an off-target read, its abundance says little. This rearrangement joins TRBV24-1 to TRBJ2-2; 10 positions agree with TRBD1. Germline trimming cut 4 bases from V and 5 bases from J; bases unmatched to any gene: 6. CDR3 length equals 16 residues. From germline, CDR1 is KGHDR and CDR2 SFDVKD. For the CDR3, the DNA is TGTGCCACCAGTGACGAGGGACAGGGGAGAACCGGGGAGCTGTTTTTT. As protein: CATSDEGQGRTGELFF.

In its sample, this clonotype was seen many times. This beta chain is an unintended read in a library built for alpha chains; its size means little. In DNA, the CDR3 is TGCAGTGCGTGGACGTCGATCATTTCCTATGGCTACACCTTC. This codes for CSAWTSIISYGYTF. The J gene is TRBJ1-2, the V gene TRBV20-1, with unresolved D. CDR1 and CDR2 (germline): DFQATT, SNEGSKA (reference sequence). Deletions cut 6 bases from V and 4 bases from J, with 18 bases between. The CDR3 extends over 14 amino acids.

This clonotype was detected a few times. This beta chain represents an off-target read in a library built for alpha chains; its size is of limited meaning. The CDR3 is CASSSDAGALTGELFF. CDR3 nucleotides: TGTGCCAGCAGCTCCGATGCGGGGGCCTTGACCGGGGAGCTGTTTTTT. The rearrangement joins TRBV7-3 to TRBJ2-2; D is possibly TRBD2 (7 bases). The CDR3 is made up of 16 amino acids. Looked up from germline, CDR1 is SGHTA and CDR2 is FQGTGA. V lost 4 bases and J lost 5, with 17 bases in between.

This clonotype occurred many times. Because the library targeted alpha chains, this beta chain is an off-target read whose size means little. The rearrangement uses TRBV7-2 and TRBJ2-3; perhaps TRBD1 as D (5 bases). The germline gives CDR1 SGHTA, CDR2 FQGNSA. Trimming cost V 5 bases and J 2 bases, with 14 bases left between them. The CDR3 length is 15 residues. The CDR3 coding sequence is TGTGCCAGCAGCCTACAGGTTGAATCCACAGATACGCAGTATTTT. Translation gives CASSLQVESTDTQYF.

Concerning this clonotype: This beta chain lies outside the target of a library built for alpha chains; its clone size means little. The genes are TRBV7-2 and TRBJ1-5; D is unclear. Deletions cut 3 bases from V and 7 bases from J, with 7 bases between. Germline loops: CDR1 SGHTA, CDR2 FQGNSA. This CDR3 has 12 residues. CDR3 sequence: CASSFGGQPQHF. The CDR3 nucleotides are TGTGCCAGCAGCTTTGGAGGACAGCCCCAGCATTTT.

This clonotype has at least ten counts. This beta chain represents an off-target read in a library built for alpha chains; its size is of limited meaning. This chain uses TRBV20-1 with TRBJ1-1; 7 positions agree with TRBD1. V dropped 1 base and J dropped 7; count of bases not matched to a gene: 0. The length of the CDR3 is 11 residues. Germline CDR1 and CDR2: DFQATT and SNEGSKA (reference sequence). The DNA for the CDR3 is TGCAGTGCTAGAGCAGGGGGTGAAGCTTTCTTT. Its translation is CSARAGGEAFF.

This clonotype was found many times. Because the library targeted alpha chains, this beta chain is an off-target read whose size means little. The rearrangement joins TRBV28 to TRBJ1-2; TRBD1 agrees at 7 bases. In germline, CDR1 is MDHEN, CDR2 SYDVKM. The V segment lost 5 bases and the J segment 4 bases; nucleotides outside the gene matches: 10. There are 15 residues in the CDR3. Here the CDR3 reads CASSPGGGGGYGYTF. The CDR3 DNA is TGTGCCAGCAGTCCAGGGGGAGGGGGCGGCTATGGCTACACCTTC.

The table lists this clonotype with many counts. This beta chain is an unintended read in a library built for alpha chains; its size means little. Here the CDR3 reads CASSYSRRGGNTEAFF. The CDR3 DNA is TGTGCCAGCAGTTACTCGAGGAGGGGCGGCAACACTGAAGCTTTCTTT. The genes are TRBV6-5 and TRBJ1-1, with TRBD1 as a possible D gene (5 bases). The germline V gene encodes CDR1 MNHEY and CDR2 SVGAGI. This CDR3 is 16 amino acids long. Trimming pared 0 bases from V and 2 bases from J, leaving 13 bases between.

This clonotype was recorded at least ten times. Within a library made for alpha chains, this beta chain is off target, and its count is uninformative. The chain is built from TRBV10-3 and TRBJ1-1; D might be TRBD1 (5 bases). The CDR3 contains 14 residues. Germline V CDR1 and CDR2: ENHRY, SYGVKD. The germline V and J ends were trimmed by 2 bases and 0 bases, with 7 bases remaining between them. CDR3 loop: CAISEGDLNTEAFF. CDR3 sequence (DNA): TGTGCCATCAGTGAGGGGGACCTGAACACTGAAGCTTTCTTT.

This clonotype was seen ten or more times. This beta chain was picked up by a library intended for alpha chains and is off target, so its count carries little meaning. This chain's CDR3 is CSAQTVINEQFF. As DNA, the CDR3 is TGCAGTGCCCAGACGGTAATCAATGAGCAGTTCTTC. The chain links TRBV20-1 to TRBJ2-1, with D uncertain. The CDR3 has 12 amino acids. Germline CDR1 is DFQATT and CDR2 is SNEGSKA (reference sequence). Trimming shortened V by 6 bases and J by 6 bases, and 12 bases separated the two germline ends.

In this sample, this clonotype turned up many times. A library prepared for alpha chains yielded this beta chain as an off-target read; its size is of little meaning. V usage is TRBV20-1 and J usage is TRBJ2-1; D gene uncertain. Germline V gene sequence: CDR1 DFQATT, CDR2 SNEGSKA (reference sequence). This CDR3 is 10 amino acids long. V was pared by 5 bases and J by 3 bases, with 2 bases between. This CDR3 is CSAHYNEQFF. The CDR3 DNA is TGCAGTGCTCACTACAATGAGCAGTTCTTC.

This clonotype has at least ten counts. This beta chain lies outside the target of a library built for alpha chains; its clone size means little. CDR3: CASRDREGQGILAFF. CDR3 DNA: TGTGCCAGCAGAGACCGGGAGGGACAGGGGATTTTAGCTTTCTTT. The chain is built from TRBV12-3 or TRBV12-4 and TRBJ1-1, with 10 nucleotides matching TRBD1. Trimming removed 6 bases from V and 10 bases from J; junction bases left unmatched: 14. This CDR3 is 15 amino acids long.

To note about this clonotype: Within a library made for alpha chains, this beta chain is off target, and its count is uninformative. The chain links TRBV20-1 to TRBJ1-4, with D maybe TRBD1 (6 bases). The CDR3 contains 13 residues. The V and J ends lost 2 bases and 7 bases respectively, with 11 bases between them. The germline V gene has CDR1 DFQATT and CDR2 SNEGSKA (reference sequence). The DNA of the CDR3 is TGCAGTGCTAGAACGGGGGCAAGTGAAAAACTGTTTTTT. The encoded protein is CSARTGASEKLFF.

A word on this clonotype: As an off-target read in a library built for alpha chains, this beta chain has a frequency of little significance. The chain combines TRBV27 with TRBJ1-2; D is ambiguous. Germline CDR1 is MNHEY and CDR2 is SMNVEV (reference sequence). The CDR3 spans 13 residues. Trimming stripped 9 bases from V and 5 bases from J, with 16 bases between. This CDR3 is CASQLKIGYGYTF. The CDR3, as DNA: TGTGCCAGTCAGCTAAAAATAGGGTATGGCTACACCTTC.

This clonotype is medium-sized. A library prepared for alpha chains yielded this beta chain as an off-target read; its size is of little meaning. The genes are TRBV12-5 and TRBJ2-3; 7 bases fit TRBD1. Germline CDR1 reads LGHNT; CDR2 reads FRNRAP. With V trimmed by 1 base and J by 2 bases, 3 bases remained unmatched. This CDR3 is built from 15 residues. The CDR3 coding sequence is TGTGCTAGTGGTTTGGGGACAGGAGACACAGATACGCAGTATTTT. This gives the protein CASGLGTGDTDTQYF.

This clonotype was detected many times. As an off-target read in a library built for alpha chains, this beta chain has a frequency of little significance. The chain uses TRBV20-1 and TRBJ1-4; tentative D call: TRBD1 (5 bases). The CDR3 totals 13 residues. CDR1 is DFQATT, CDR2 SNEGSKA, per germline (reference sequence). The V end lost 4 bases, the J end lost 8 bases, and 14 bases lay between the germline ends. The CDR3 region is CSATVDSGEKLFF. CDR3 nucleotide sequence: TGCAGTGCTACCGTTGACAGTGGCGAAAAACTGTTTTTT.

Ten or more counts support this clonotype. This beta chain is off target for a library built for alpha chains, so its abundance means little. The gene calls are TRBV6-5 and TRBJ1-5, with D perhaps matching TRBD1 (5 bases). This CDR3 comprises 15 residues. Germline CDR1 reads MNHEY; CDR2 reads SVGAGI. The V end was cut by 6 bases, the J end by 0 bases, with 12 bases between. CDR3 sequence reads: CASRRQPYSNQPQHF. The CDR3, as DNA: TGTGCCAGCAGGAGACAGCCCTATAGCAATCAGCCCCAGCATTTT.

This clonotype was observed many times. This beta chain is a stray sequence in a library constructed for alpha chains; its clone size is not meaningful. The chain uses TRBV6-5 and TRBJ2-2, with D perhaps assigned TRBD1 or TRBD2 (6 bases each). V lost 4 bases, J lost 4 bases, and 16 bases lay in between. The germline V gene has CDR1 MNHEY and CDR2 SVGAGI. The CDR3 totals 16 residues. The CDR3 bases are TGTGCCAGCAGTTTTAACAGGGTCGGGAGCACCGGGGAGCTGTTTTTT. As protein: CASSFNRVGSTGELFF.